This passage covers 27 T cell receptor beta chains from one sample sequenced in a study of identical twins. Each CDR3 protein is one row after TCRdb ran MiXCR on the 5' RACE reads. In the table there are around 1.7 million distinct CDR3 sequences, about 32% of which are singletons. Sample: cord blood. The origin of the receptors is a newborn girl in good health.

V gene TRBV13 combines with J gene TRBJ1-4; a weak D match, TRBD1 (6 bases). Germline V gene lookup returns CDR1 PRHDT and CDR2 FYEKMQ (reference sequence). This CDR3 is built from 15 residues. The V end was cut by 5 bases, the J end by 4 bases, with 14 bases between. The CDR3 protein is CASSDRTEYNEKLFF. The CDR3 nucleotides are TGTGCCAGCAGCGACCGGACAGAATATAATGAAAAACTGTTTTTT.

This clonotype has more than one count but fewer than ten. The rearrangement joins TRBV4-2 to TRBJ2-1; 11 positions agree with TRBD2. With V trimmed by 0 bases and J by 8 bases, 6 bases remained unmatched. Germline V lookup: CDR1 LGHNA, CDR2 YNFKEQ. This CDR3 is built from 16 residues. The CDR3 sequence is CASSQDVSGGVYEQFF. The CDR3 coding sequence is TGTGCCAGCAGCCAAGATGTTAGCGGGGGGGTCTATGAGCAGTTCTTC.

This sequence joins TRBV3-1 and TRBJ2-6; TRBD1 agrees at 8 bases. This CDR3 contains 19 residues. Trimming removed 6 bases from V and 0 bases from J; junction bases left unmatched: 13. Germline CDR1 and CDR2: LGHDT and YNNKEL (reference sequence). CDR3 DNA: TGTGCCAGCAGGAAGATCACCGGGACAGGAAGCTCTGGGGCCAACGTCCTGACTTTC. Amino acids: CASRKITGTGSSGANVLTF.

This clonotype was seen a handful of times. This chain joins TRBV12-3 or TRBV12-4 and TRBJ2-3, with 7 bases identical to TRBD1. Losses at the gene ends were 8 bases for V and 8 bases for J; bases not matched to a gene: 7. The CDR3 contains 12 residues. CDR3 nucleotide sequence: TGTGCCAGCGCGAGGGGGCTAGCTACGCAGTATTTT. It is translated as CASARGLATQYF.

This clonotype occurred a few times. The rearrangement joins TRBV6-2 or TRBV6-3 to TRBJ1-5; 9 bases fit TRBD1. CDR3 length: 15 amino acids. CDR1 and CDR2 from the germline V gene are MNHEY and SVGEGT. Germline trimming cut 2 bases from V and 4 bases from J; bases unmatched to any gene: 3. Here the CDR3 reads CASSYPTGGNQPQHF. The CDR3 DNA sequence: TGTGCCAGCAGTTACCCGACAGGGGGGAATCAGCCCCAGCATTTT.

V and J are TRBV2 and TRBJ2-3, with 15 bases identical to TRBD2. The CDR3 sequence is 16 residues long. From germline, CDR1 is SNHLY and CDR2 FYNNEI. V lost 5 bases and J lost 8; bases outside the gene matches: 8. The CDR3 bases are TGTGCCAGCAGTTCGGGACTAGCGGGAGGATGGGGTACGCAGTATTTT. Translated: CASSSGLAGGWGTQYF.

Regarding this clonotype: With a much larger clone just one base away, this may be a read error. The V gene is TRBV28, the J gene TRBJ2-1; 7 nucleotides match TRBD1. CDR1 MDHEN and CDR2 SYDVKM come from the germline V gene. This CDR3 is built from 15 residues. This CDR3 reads CAGRRRDSSYNEQFF. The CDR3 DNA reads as TGTGCCGGCAGACGCCGGGACAGCTCCTACAATGAGCAGTTCTTC.

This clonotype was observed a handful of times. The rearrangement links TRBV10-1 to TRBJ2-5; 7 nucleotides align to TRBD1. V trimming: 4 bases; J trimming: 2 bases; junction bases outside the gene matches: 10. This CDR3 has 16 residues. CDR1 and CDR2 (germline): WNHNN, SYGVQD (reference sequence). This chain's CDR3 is CASSGLQGTAQETQYF. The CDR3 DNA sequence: TGCGCCAGCAGTGGACTACAAGGGACAGCTCAAGAGACCCAGTACTTC.

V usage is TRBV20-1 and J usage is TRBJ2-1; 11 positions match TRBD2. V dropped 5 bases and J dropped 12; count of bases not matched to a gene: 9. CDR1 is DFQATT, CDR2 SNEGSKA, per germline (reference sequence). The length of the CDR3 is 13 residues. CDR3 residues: CSALAGGLEWQFF. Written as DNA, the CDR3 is TGCAGTGCTCTAGCGGGGGGACTGGAATGGCAGTTCTTC.

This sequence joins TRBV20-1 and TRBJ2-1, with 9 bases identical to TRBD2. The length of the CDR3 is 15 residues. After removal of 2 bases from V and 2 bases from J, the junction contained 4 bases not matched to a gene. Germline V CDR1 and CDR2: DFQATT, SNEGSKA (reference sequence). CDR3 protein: CSARRPSGAYNEQFF. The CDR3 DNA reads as TGCAGTGCTAGACGGCCTAGCGGGGCCTACAATGAGCAGTTCTTC.

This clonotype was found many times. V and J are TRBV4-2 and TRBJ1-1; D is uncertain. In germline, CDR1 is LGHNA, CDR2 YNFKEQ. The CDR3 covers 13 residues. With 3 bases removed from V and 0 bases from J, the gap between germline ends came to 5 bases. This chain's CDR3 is CASSQTMNTEAFF. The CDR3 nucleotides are TGTGCCAGCAGCCAGACAATGAACACTGAAGCTTTCTTT.

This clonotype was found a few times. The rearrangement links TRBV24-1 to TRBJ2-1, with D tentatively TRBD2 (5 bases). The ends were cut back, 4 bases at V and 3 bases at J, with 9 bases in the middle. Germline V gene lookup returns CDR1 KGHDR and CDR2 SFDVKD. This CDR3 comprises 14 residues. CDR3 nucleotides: TGTGCCACCAGTGACGTCGGGGTCTACAATGAGCAGTTCTTC. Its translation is CATSDVGVYNEQFF.

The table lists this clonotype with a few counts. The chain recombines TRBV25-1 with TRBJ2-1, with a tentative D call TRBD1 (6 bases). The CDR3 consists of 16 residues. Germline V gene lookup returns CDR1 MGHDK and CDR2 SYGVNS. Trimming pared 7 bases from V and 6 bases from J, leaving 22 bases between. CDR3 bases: TGTGCCAGCACCGGACCCGGGACAAGGGAATCCAATGAGCAGTTCTTC. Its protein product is CASTGPGTRESNEQFF. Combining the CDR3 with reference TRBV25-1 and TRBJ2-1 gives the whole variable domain EADIYQTPRYLVIGTGKKITLECSQTMGHDKMYWYQQDPGMELHLIHYSYGVNSTEKGDLSSESTVSRIRTEHFPLTLESARPSHTSQYLCASTGPGTRESNEQFFGPGTRLTVL.

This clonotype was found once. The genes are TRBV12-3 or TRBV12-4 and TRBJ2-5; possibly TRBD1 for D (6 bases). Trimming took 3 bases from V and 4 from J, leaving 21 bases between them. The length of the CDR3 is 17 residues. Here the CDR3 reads CASSLWGQPRGRETQYF. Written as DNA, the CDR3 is TGTGCCAGCAGTTTGTGGGGCCAGCCCAGGGGTCGAGAGACCCAGTACTTC.

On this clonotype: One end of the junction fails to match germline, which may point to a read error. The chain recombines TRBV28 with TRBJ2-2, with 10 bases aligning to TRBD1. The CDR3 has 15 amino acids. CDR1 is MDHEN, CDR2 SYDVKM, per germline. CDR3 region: CASSSAGQGAGELFF. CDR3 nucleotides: TGCGCCAGCAGTTCGGCCGGACAGGGGGCCGGGGAGCTGTTTTTT.

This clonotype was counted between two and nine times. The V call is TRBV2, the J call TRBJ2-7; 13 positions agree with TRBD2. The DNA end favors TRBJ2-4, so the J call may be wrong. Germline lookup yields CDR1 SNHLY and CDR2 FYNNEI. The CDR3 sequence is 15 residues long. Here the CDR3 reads CASSRGLAGANIQYF. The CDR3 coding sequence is TGTGCCAGCTCTAGAGGACTAGCGGGGGCGAACATTCAGTACTTC.

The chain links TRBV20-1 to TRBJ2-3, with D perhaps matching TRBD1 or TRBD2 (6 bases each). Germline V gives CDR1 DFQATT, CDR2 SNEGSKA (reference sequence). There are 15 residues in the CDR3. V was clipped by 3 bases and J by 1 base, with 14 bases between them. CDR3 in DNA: TGCAGTGCTAGGAGGGGGGCGCGGGGCACAGATACGCAGTATTTT. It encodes CSARRGARGTDTQYF.

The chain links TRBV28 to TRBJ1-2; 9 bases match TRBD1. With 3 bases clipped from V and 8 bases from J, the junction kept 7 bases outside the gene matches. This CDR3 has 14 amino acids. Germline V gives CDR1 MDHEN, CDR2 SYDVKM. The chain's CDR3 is CASSFHRGPRGYTF. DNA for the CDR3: TGTGCCAGCAGTTTCCACAGGGGGCCACGGGGCTACACCTTC.

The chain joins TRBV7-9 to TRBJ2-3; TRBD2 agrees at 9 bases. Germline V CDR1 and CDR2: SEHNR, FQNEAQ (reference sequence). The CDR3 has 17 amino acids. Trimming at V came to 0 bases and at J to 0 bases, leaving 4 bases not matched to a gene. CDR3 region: CASSLAPSGISTDTQYF. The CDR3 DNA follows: TGTGCCAGCAGCTTAGCCCCTAGCGGGATCAGCACAGATACGCAGTATTTT.

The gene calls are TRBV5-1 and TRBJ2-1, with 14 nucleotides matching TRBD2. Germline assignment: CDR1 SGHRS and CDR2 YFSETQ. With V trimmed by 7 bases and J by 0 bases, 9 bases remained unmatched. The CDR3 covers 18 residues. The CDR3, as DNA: TGCGCCAGCGAACCGGGACTAGCGGGGGCCAGCTCCTACAATGAGCAGTTCTTC. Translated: CASEPGLAGASSYNEQFF.

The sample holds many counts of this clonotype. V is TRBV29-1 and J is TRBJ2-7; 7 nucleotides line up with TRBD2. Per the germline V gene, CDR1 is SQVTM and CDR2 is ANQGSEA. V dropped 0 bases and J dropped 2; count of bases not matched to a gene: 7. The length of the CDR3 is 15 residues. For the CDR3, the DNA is TGCAGCGTTGAAGATGGCCTAGCGGATCCCTACGAGCAGTACTTC. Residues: CSVEDGLADPYEQYF.

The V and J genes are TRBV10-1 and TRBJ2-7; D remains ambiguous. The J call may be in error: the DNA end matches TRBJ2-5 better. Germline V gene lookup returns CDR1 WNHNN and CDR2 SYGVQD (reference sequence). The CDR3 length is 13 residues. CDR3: CASSPSLSGTQYF. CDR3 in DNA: TGCGCCAGCAGTCCGAGTCTGTCCGGGACCCAGTACTTC.

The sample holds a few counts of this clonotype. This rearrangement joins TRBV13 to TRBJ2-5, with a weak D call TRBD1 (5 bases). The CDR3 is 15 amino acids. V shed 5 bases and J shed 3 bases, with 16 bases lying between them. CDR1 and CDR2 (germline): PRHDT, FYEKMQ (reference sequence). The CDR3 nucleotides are TGTGCCAGCAGCAATTATTTCGTAGGGGAAGAGACCCAGTACTTC. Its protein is CASSNYFVGEETQYF.

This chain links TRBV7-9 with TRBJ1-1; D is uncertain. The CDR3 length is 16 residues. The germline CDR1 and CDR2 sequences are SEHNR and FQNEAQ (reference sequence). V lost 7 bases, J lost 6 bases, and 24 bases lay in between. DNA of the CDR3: TGTGCCAGCACAGTATCATATTGGGGTTTTGGCGCTGAAGCTTTCTTT. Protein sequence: CASTVSYWGFGAEAFF.

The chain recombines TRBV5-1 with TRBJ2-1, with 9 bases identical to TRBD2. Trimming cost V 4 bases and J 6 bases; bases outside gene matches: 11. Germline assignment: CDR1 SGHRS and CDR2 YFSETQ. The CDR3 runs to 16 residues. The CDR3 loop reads CASSMARLADPNEQFF. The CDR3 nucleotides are TGCGCCAGCAGCATGGCGAGACTAGCGGACCCCAATGAGCAGTTCTTC.

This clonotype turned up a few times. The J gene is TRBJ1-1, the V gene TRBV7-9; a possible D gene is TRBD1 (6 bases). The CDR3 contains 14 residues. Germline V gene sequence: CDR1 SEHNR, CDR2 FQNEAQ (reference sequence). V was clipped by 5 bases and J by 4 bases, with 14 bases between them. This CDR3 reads CASSPIGGATEAFF. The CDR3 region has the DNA TGTGCCAGCAGCCCGATAGGGGGGGCCACTGAAGCTTTCTTT. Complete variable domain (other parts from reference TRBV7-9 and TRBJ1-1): DTGVSQNPRHKITKRGQNVTFRCDPISEHNRLYWYRQTLGQGPEFLTYFQNEAQLEKSRLLSDRFSAERPKGSFSTLEIQRTEQGDSAMYLCASSPIGGATEAFFGQGTRLTVV.

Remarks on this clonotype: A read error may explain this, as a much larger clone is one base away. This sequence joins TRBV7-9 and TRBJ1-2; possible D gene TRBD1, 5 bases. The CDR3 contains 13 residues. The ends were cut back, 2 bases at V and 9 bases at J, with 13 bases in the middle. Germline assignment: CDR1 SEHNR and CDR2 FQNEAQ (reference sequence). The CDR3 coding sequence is TGTGCCAGCAGCTTATCGGGGGTGAGATGCTACACCTTC. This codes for CASSLSGVRCYTF.